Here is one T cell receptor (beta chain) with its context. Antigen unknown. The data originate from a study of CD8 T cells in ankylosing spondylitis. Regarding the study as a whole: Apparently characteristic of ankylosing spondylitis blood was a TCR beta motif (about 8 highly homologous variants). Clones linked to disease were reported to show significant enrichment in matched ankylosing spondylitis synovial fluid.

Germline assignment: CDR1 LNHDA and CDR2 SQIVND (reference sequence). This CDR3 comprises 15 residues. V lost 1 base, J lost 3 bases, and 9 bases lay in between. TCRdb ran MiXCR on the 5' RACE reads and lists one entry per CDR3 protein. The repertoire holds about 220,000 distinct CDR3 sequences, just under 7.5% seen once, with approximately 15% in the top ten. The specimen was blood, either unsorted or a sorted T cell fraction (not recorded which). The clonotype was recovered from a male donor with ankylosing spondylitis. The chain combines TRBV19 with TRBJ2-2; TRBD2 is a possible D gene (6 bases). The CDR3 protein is CASSIVSGYTGELFF. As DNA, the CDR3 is TGTGCCAGTAGTATAGTTAGCGGTTACACCGGGGAGCTGTTTTTT. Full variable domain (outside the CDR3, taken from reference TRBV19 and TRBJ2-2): DGGITQSPKYLFRKEGQNVTLSCEQNLNHDAMYWYRQDPGQGLRLIYYSQIVNDFQKGDIAEGYSVSREKKESFPLTVTSAQKNPTAFYLCASSIVSGYTGELFFGEGSRLTVL.